The 17 T cell receptor beta chains given below trace back to one sample, sequenced in a study of CD8 T cells in ankylosing spondylitis (dated by TCRdb to about 2017). Libraries were constructed by 5' RACE. Sequencing instrument: Illumina HiSeq 2500. TCRdb itself trimmed the public reads at Q25 with fastp, ran MiXCR and retained productive beta chains. Each CDR3 protein appears once, grouped with its most common genes and DNA. This sample has 350,000 to 400,000 distinct CDR3 sequences in its table, and 20% of those were observed once. Of the sample, roughly 13% is held by the ten largest clones. Material for sequencing was blood, either unsorted or a sorted T cell fraction (not recorded which). The receptors stem from a male donor with ankylosing spondylitis or in good health (not recorded which).

The CDR3 here is CASSPDSRRETQYF. The CDR3 DNA follows: TGTGCCAGCAGCCCGGACTCCCGACGGGAGACCCAGTACTTC. The chain carries TRBV12-3 or TRBV12-4 and TRBJ2-5; the D gene is possibly TRBD2 (5 bases). The V gene lost 6 bases and the J gene lost 5 bases, with 16 bases spanning the gap. This CDR3 is built from 14 residues.

J is TRBJ2-3 and V is TRBV20-1, with D unresolved. The length of the CDR3 is 14 residues. Trimming left V 6 bases short and J 3 bases short, with 16 bases between. Looked up from germline, CDR1 is DFQATT and CDR2 is SNEGSKA (reference sequence). CDR3 sequence reads: CSAPRLDTTDTQYF. The CDR3 bases are TGCAGTGCCCCGCGCCTAGATACTACAGATACGCAGTATTTT.

The chain joins TRBV29-1 to TRBJ2-1; no clear D gene. The CDR3 totals 16 residues. The germline V gene has CDR1 SQVTM and CDR2 ANQGSEA. Between the trimmed V and J ends, which lost 2 bases and 8 bases, there was a span of 22 bases. The CDR3 region is CSVESLERVLAYEQFF. CDR3 nucleotides: TGCAGCGTTGAATCGCTGGAAAGGGTTCTGGCTTATGAGCAGTTCTTC.

This clonotype was observed at least ten times. V usage is TRBV12-3 or TRBV12-4 and J usage is TRBJ2-3; 9 bases match TRBD2. This CDR3 is 16 amino acids long. With 5 bases clipped from V and 1 base from J, the junction kept 7 bases outside the gene matches. The CDR3 nucleotides are TGTGCCAGCAGTGGGGGGGGGACTAGCCGCACAGATACGCAGTATTTT. Translated: CASSGGGTSRTDTQYF.

This clonotype was seen more than once but under ten times. V is TRBV4-1 and J is TRBJ2-3; 7 bases fit TRBD1. This CDR3 is 12 amino acids long. With 4 bases clipped from V and 8 bases from J, the junction kept 3 bases outside the gene matches. The germline V gene encodes CDR1 MGHRA and CDR2 YSYEKL. The CDR3 protein is CASSPNRGTQYF. The CDR3 nucleotides are TGCGCCAGCAGCCCAAACAGGGGTACGCAGTATTTT.

There are many counts of this clonotype. This chain uses TRBV11-2 with TRBJ2-3, with 13 positions matching TRBD2. Losses at the gene ends were 5 bases for V and 2 bases for J; bases not matched to a gene: 7. From germline, CDR1 is SGHAT and CDR2 FQNNGV. The CDR3 is 17 residues long. The CDR3 reads CASSDATSGGFTDTQYF. The CDR3 DNA reads TGTGCCAGCAGCGACGCGACTAGCGGGGGGTTCACAGATACGCAGTATTTT.

The chain links TRBV28 to TRBJ2-7; D unresolved. The ends were cut back, 4 bases at V and 4 bases at J, with 17 bases in the middle. The CDR3 extends over 15 amino acids. The V gene's germline CDR1 is MDHEN and CDR2 SYDVKM. CDR3 nucleotide sequence: TGTGCCAGCAGTTCGCGTCGGAGTTTTCGGTACGAGCAGTACTTC. Its protein is CASSSRRSFRYEQYF. Looking up the rest from reference TRBV28 and TRBJ2-7 gives the full variable domain: DVKVTQSSRYLVKRTGEKVFLECVQDMDHENMFWYRQDPGLGLRLIYFSYDVKMKEKGDIPEGYSVSREKKERFSLILESASTNQTSMYLCASSSRRSFRYEQYFGPGTRLTVT.

This clonotype has a handful of counts. This chain uses TRBV12-3 or TRBV12-4 with TRBJ2-7, with 11 bases identical to TRBD2. The J segment lost 4 bases and the V segment lost 3 bases, leaving 11 bases of the junction unmatched. This CDR3 has 17 residues. In DNA, the CDR3 is TGTGCCAGCAGTTTGGGATGGGGTAGCGGGGGGGCGTACGAGCAGTACTTC. Protein sequence: CASSLGWGSGGAYEQYF.

A few counts support this clonotype. V and J are TRBV13 and TRBJ2-5; no clear D. This CDR3 is built from 13 residues. The germline V gene has CDR1 PRHDT and CDR2 FYEKMQ (reference sequence). Trimming removed 5 bases at V and 2 bases at J, with 9 bases between. The CDR3 reads CASSTSRQETQYF. The CDR3 nucleotides are TGTGCCAGCAGCACTTCCAGGCAAGAGACCCAGTACTTC.

This clonotype was seen more than once but under ten times. The chain employs TRBV2 and TRBJ1-5; D is undetermined. The CDR3 length is 14 residues. Trimming pared 2 bases from V and 6 bases from J, leaving 11 bases between. Germline CDR1 SNHLY, CDR2 FYNNEI. This chain's CDR3 is CASSERGSRQPQHF. In DNA, the CDR3 is TGTGCCAGCAGTGAAAGAGGGTCTCGTCAGCCCCAGCATTTT.

This chain joins TRBV18 and TRBJ2-7, with TRBD1 matching 8 bases. The CDR3 sequence is 14 residues long. Trimming at V came to 3 bases and at J to 5 bases, leaving 6 bases not matched to a gene. Germline V lookup: CDR1 KGHSH, CDR2 LQKENI. Here the CDR3 reads CASSPLDRAHEQYF. CDR3 DNA sequence: TGTGCCAGCTCACCCCTGGACAGGGCCCACGAGCAGTACTTC. The whole variable domain, filled in from reference TRBV18 and TRBJ2-7, reads NAGVMQNPRHLVRRRGQEARLRCSPMKGHSHVYWYRQLPEEGLKFMVYLQKENIIDESGMPKERFSAEFPKEGPSILRIQQVVRGDSAAYFCASSPLDRAHEQYFGPGTRLTVT.

This chain links TRBV10-1 with TRBJ2-1, with D tentatively TRBD1 (6 bases). The CDR3 length is 14 residues. In germline, CDR1 is WNHNN, CDR2 SYGVQD (reference sequence). V lost 4 bases, J lost 10 bases, and 17 bases lay in between. As DNA, the CDR3 is TGCGCCAGCAGTGGGGGGCTAGCCCGAGGGGAGCAGTTCTTC. Amino acids: CASSGGLARGEQFF.

A few counts support this clonotype. This chain connects TRBV24-1 to TRBJ2-1; 7 bases align to TRBD1. Trimming at V came to 5 bases and at J to 9 bases, leaving 12 bases not matched to a gene. Germline V gene lookup returns CDR1 KGHDR and CDR2 SFDVKD. This CDR3 comprises 15 residues. The CDR3 nucleotides read TGTGCCACCAGTGTCGGACCGACAGGGTCAACTGAGCAGTTCTTC. Residues: CATSVGPTGSTEQFF.

In this sample, this clonotype turned up once. The rearrangement uses TRBV7-9 and TRBJ2-1; 7 bases are shared with TRBD1. Per the germline V gene, CDR1 is SEHNR and CDR2 is FQNEAQ (reference sequence). J lost 6 bases, V lost 5 bases, and 13 bases had no gene match. The CDR3 runs to 16 residues. The CDR3 is CASSARQGTKFNEQFF. The CDR3 bases are TGTGCCAGCAGCGCGAGACAGGGTACGAAATTCAATGAGCAGTTCTTC. The full variable domain, rest sourced from reference TRBV7-9 and TRBJ2-1, is DTGVSQNPRHKITKRGQNVTFRCDPISEHNRLYWYRQTLGQGPEFLTYFQNEAQLEKSRLLSDRFSAERPKGSFSTLEIQRTEQGDSAMYLCASSARQGTKFNEQFFGPGTRLTVL.

This chain links TRBV20-1 with TRBJ2-1; 9 bases align to TRBD2. In germline, CDR1 is DFQATT, CDR2 SNEGSKA (reference sequence). The CDR3 is 12 amino acids. The CDR3 bases are TGCAGGCGGGGGGGAGGGGTCAATGAGCAGTTCTTC. This sequence encodes CRRGGGVNEQFF.

J is TRBJ2-1 and V is TRBV7-2; 9 bases agree with TRBD2. Germline-derived CDR1 and CDR2 are SGHTA and FQGNSA. V was clipped by 1 base and J by 10 bases; unmatched bases: 8. The CDR3 extends over 15 amino acids. The CDR3 DNA reads as TGTGCCAGCAGCTTAGAGACTAGCGGATTATCGGAGCAGTTCTTC. Its translation: CASSLETSGLSEQFF.

In its sample, this clonotype was seen a few times. For the CDR3, the DNA is TGTGCCAGCAGTTTCCTTACACAGGGAGGGCAGTACTTC. Translated: CASSFLTQGGQYF. The chain uses TRBV12-3 or TRBV12-4 and TRBJ2-7, with D tentatively TRBD1 or TRBD2 (6 bases each). The CDR3 is made up of 13 amino acids. Trimming cost V 3 bases and J 9 bases, with 15 bases left between them.